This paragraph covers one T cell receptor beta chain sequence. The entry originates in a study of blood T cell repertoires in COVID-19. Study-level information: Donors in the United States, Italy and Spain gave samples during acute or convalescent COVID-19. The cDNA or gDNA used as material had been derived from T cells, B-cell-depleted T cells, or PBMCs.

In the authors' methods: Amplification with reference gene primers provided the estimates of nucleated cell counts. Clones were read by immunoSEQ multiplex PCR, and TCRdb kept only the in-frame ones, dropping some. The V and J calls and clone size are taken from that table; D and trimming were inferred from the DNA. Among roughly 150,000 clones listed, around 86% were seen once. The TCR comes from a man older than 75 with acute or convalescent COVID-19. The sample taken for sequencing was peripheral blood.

CDR3 in amino acids: CASSSTVRSSYEQYF. CDR3 nucleotide sequence: TGTGCCAGCAGTTCGACAGTCCGGAGCTCCTACGAGCAGTACTTC. This rearrangement joins TRBV6-5 to TRBJ2-7; TRBD1 might be the D (5 bases). CDR1 MNHEY and CDR2 SVGAGI come from the germline V gene. V was trimmed by 4 bases and J by 0 bases, leaving 13 bases between them. The CDR3 runs to 15 residues.